These 26 T cell receptor beta chains were sequenced from one sample in a study of blood T cells in healthy people across ages. Together with a sample-barcoded 5' primer, a J-beta primer mix was included in a second PCR lasting roughly 6 to 12 cycles. TCRdb redid the calling of the 5' RACE reads with MiXCR, one entry per CDR3 protein. The sample has 550,000 to 800,000 distinct CDR3 sequences; roughly 21% are singletons. Specimen: blood. All receptors come from a man between 65 and 85 years old in good health.

The V call is TRBV15, the J call TRBJ1-3; the D is unclear. Germline-derived CDR1 and CDR2 are LNHNV and YYDKDF (reference sequence). The CDR3 runs to 17 residues. V lost 1 base to trimming and J lost 0 bases, with 13 bases between them. For the CDR3, the DNA is TGTGCCACCAGCAGAGCTCGTTTGACCGGCTCTGGAAACACCATATATTTT. This codes for CATSRARLTGSGNTIYF.

In this sample, this clonotype turned up a few times. The chain links TRBV7-9 to TRBJ2-1; D is undetermined. The end of the DNA is better explained by TRBJ2-7, so the J call may be wrong. The CDR3 spans 14 residues. The germline V gene has CDR1 SEHNR and CDR2 FQNEAQ (reference sequence). The CDR3 bases are TGTGCCAGCAGCTTACCCTCCGGACGCTACGAGCAGTACTTC. Translating it yields CASSLPSGRYEQYF.

This rearrangement joins TRBV20-1 to TRBJ2-5; the D is unclear. The germline V gene encodes CDR1 DFQATT and CDR2 SNEGSKA (reference sequence). Between the trimmed V and J ends, which lost 3 bases and 1 base, there was a span of 9 bases. The CDR3 sequence is 13 residues long. The CDR3 DNA sequence: TGCAGTGCTAGTCTTCTGTCCCAAGAGACCCAGTACTTC. It codes for CSASLLSQETQYF.

This clonotype was seen a handful of times. The rearrangement joins TRBV6-1 to TRBJ2-1, with TRBD2 matching 12 bases. V gave up 2 bases and J gave up 5 bases; unmatched junction bases: 7. From germline, CDR1 is MNHNS and CDR2 SASEGT. The CDR3 spans 17 residues. In DNA form, the CDR3 reads TGTGCCAGCAGTGAATACAGGACTAGCGGGAAAAACAATGAGCAGTTCTTC. The encoded protein is CASSEYRTSGKNNEQFF.

The V gene is TRBV20-1, the J gene TRBJ2-5; perhaps TRBD2 as D (5 bases). Gene TRBJ2-1 matches the end of the DNA better, so the J call may be wrong. CDR1 and CDR2 (germline): DFQATT, SNEGSKA (reference sequence). This CDR3 has 16 amino acids. The CDR3 loop is CSASSWEMTGVNEQFF. The CDR3 bases are TGCAGTGCTAGTTCGTGGGAGATGACGGGCGTCAATGAGCAGTTCTTC.

The sample holds a few counts of this clonotype. The rearrangement joins TRBV5-1 to TRBJ2-7; tentatively, D is TRBD1 or TRBD2 (6 bases each). The CDR3 runs to 15 residues. The germline V and J ends were trimmed by 0 bases and 4 bases, with 14 bases remaining between them. Germline CDR1 is SGHRS and CDR2 is YFSETQ. The CDR3 nucleotides are TGCGCCAGCAGCTTGGTTCCGGGGGCAGGATACGAGCAGTACTTC. Residues: CASSLVPGAGYEQYF.

This sequence joins TRBV10-3 and TRBJ2-1, with D possibly being TRBD2 (6 bases). There are 15 residues in the CDR3. Germline CDR1 and CDR2: ENHRY and SYGVKD. Trimming cost V 3 bases and J 0 bases, with 9 bases left between them. The CDR3 nucleotides read TGTGCCATCAGTGACGCGGGGAGCTCCTACAATGAGCAGTTCTTC. Protein sequence: CAISDAGSSYNEQFF.

This clonotype appeared a few times. The chain links TRBV29-1 to TRBJ2-1; the D gene could be TRBD1 or TRBD2 (5 bases each). This CDR3 spans 13 amino acids. V gave up 3 bases and J gave up 2 bases, with 8 bases separating them. The germline CDR1 and CDR2 sequences are SQVTM and ANQGSEA. The CDR3 DNA is TGCAGCGTTGATCGGGGACCCTACAATGAGCAGTTCTTC. Protein: CSVDRGPYNEQFF.

This chain links TRBV6-5 with TRBJ2-5; TRBD2 agrees at 11 bases. V lost 4 bases and J lost 2; bases outside the gene matches: 3. The CDR3 has 15 amino acids. From germline, CDR1 is MNHEY and CDR2 SVGAGI. Written as DNA, the CDR3 is TGTGCCAGCAGTTCTCTAGCGGGAGGACAAGAGACCCAGTACTTC. Encoded protein: CASSSLAGGQETQYF.

The rearrangement uses TRBV7-8 and TRBJ1-4; a possible D gene is TRBD1 (5 bases). In germline, CDR1 is SGHVS, CDR2 FQNEAQ. The ends were cut back, 2 bases at V and 7 bases at J, with 17 bases in the middle. CDR3 length: 16 residues. CDR3 region: CASSLFYTGDREKLFF. The CDR3 nucleotides read TGTGCCAGCAGCTTATTTTACACGGGGGACCGTGAAAAACTGTTTTTT.

Comment on this clonotype: The junction and the germline gene differ at one end; a read error may be behind it. This chain joins TRBV28 and TRBJ1-2; no definite D call. CDR3 length: 17 residues. Germline lookup yields CDR1 MDHEN and CDR2 SYDVKM. CDR3 region: CASSAGRGNNANCGYTF. Here the CDR3 DNA reads TGTGCCAGCAGTGCTGGCCGGGGTAATAATGCTAACTGTGGCTACACCTTC.

This clonotype occurred a few times. This chain connects TRBV9 to TRBJ1-1, with a possible D match to TRBD1 (6 bases). CDR3 length: 12 residues. CDR1 is SGDLS, CDR2 YYNGEE, per germline. In DNA form, the CDR3 reads TGTGCATCTGGACAGCCGAACACTGAAGCTTTCTTT. It codes for CASGQPNTEAFF.

This clonotype was observed a few times. The chain joins TRBV29-1 to TRBJ2-4; no definite D call. The V end was cut by 4 bases, the J end by 0 bases, with 7 bases between. Germline V CDR1 and CDR2: SQVTM, ANQGSEA. The CDR3 totals 13 residues. CDR3 loop: CSVASVAKNIQYF. The CDR3 DNA reads as TGCAGCGTTGCTTCGGTAGCCAAAAACATTCAGTACTTC.

This clonotype was observed a handful of times. The chain uses TRBV7-9 and TRBJ1-4; 10 bases match TRBD1. Germline values: CDR1 SEHNR, CDR2 FQNEAQ (reference sequence). Trimming took 5 bases from V and 14 from J; bases not matched to a gene: 8. The CDR3 runs 13 residues. In DNA, the CDR3 is TGTGCCAGCAGCCTGACAGGGGGCTCCGCGCTGTTTTTT. It specifies CASSLTGGSALFF.

In this sample, this clonotype turned up a few times. The chain has TRBV12-3 or TRBV12-4 and TRBJ2-7, with TRBD2 matching 7 bases. CDR3 length: 14 amino acids. Trimming removed 3 bases from V and 2 bases from J; junction bases left unmatched: 4. In nucleotides, the CDR3 is TGTGCCAGCAGTTTGAGGGGAGGGGCCTACGAGCAGTACTTC. Protein sequence: CASSLRGGAYEQYF.

This clonotype came up many times. The rearrangement joins TRBV12-3 or TRBV12-4 to TRBJ2-2, with a weak D call TRBD2 (6 bases). The V end was cut by 3 bases, the J end by 0 bases, with 8 bases between. There are 15 residues in the CDR3. The CDR3 loop reads CASSLTGANTGELFF. Written as DNA, the CDR3 is TGTGCCAGCAGTTTGACGGGAGCGAACACCGGGGAGCTGTTTTTT.

This clonotype was seen just once. The chain combines TRBV3-1 with TRBJ2-5; 7 bases are a match to TRBD2. The DNA end is more similar to TRBJ2-1, so the J call may be wrong. The CDR3 totals 16 residues. Per germline, CDR1 LGHDT and CDR2 YNNKEL (reference sequence). The CDR3 DNA is TGTGCCAGCAGCCTCCGAAAAAGCGGGGTTTACAATGAGCAGTTCTTC. Protein: CASSLRKSGVYNEQFF.

This clonotype was seen more than once but under ten times. CDR3 protein: CASSSSPGTSGKKNIQYF. CDR3 DNA sequence: TGTGCCAGCAGTTCCTCCCCCGGGACTAGCGGGAAGAAAAACATTCAGTACTTC. The V gene is TRBV6-2 or TRBV6-3, the J gene TRBJ2-4, with 13 bases aligning to TRBD2. The length of the CDR3 is 18 residues. Per germline, CDR1 MNHEY and CDR2 SVGEGT. The V and J ends lost 4 bases and 4 bases, in that order; junction bases with no gene match: 10.

The chain couples TRBV6-1 to TRBJ2-2; D is ambiguous. The CDR3 contains 13 residues. The V end was cut by 3 bases, the J end by 5 bases, with 7 bases between. Germline V gives CDR1 MNHNS, CDR2 SASEGT. The CDR3 DNA reads as TGTGCCAGCAGTGAGCCAGTGACCGGGGAGCTGTTTTTT. This encodes CASSEPVTGELFF.

In this sample, this clonotype turned up a few times. The J gene is TRBJ2-5, the V gene TRBV20-1; TRBD2 aligns across 9 bases. TRBJ2-7 matches the DNA end more closely, so the J call is doubtful. Germline V lookup: CDR1 DFQATT, CDR2 SNEGSKA (reference sequence). The CDR3 extends over 15 amino acids. The CDR3 DNA sequence: TGCAGTGCTAGAGATTCGGCGGGAGGGACCTACGAGCAGTACTTC. Its translation: CSARDSAGGTYEQYF.

The table lists this clonotype with a few counts. This chain connects TRBV20-1 to TRBJ2-5; D is unresolved. Germline V lookup: CDR1 DFQATT, CDR2 SNEGSKA (reference sequence). CDR3 length equals 15 residues. The ends were cut back, 1 base at V and 5 bases at J, with 17 bases in the middle. The CDR3 region is CSARGGIELQETQYF. In nucleotides, the CDR3 is TGCAGTGCTAGAGGTGGGATAGAGCTCCAGGAGACCCAGTACTTC.

This clonotype was recorded a few times. The chain couples TRBV2 to TRBJ1-2; no reliable D call. Per germline, CDR1 SNHLY and CDR2 FYNNEI. With 3 bases removed from V and 6 bases from J, the gap between germline ends came to 2 bases. The CDR3 consists of 10 residues. The CDR3 region is CASSENGYTF. The CDR3 DNA reads TGTGCCAGCAGTGAGAATGGCTACACCTTC.

The J gene is TRBJ2-5, the V gene TRBV20-1; maybe TRBD2 (5 bases). The J call is uncertain, as TRBJ2-7 better fits the DNA end. The CDR3 spans 13 residues. Germline assignment: CDR1 DFQATT and CDR2 SNEGSKA (reference sequence). The CDR3 DNA reads as TGCAGTGCTGCCCCATCCGGGGAGTACGAGCAGTACTTC. Amino acid sequence: CSAAPSGEYEQYF.

The chain couples TRBV20-1 to TRBJ2-1, with a tentative D call TRBD2 (5 bases). The V gene's germline CDR1 is DFQATT and CDR2 SNEGSKA (reference sequence). Trimming left V 4 bases short and J 2 bases short, with 9 bases between. The CDR3 length is 13 residues. The chain's CDR3 is CSANRGTYNEQFF. In nucleotides, the CDR3 is TGCAGTGCTAATCGGGGAACCTACAATGAGCAGTTCTTC.

The chain couples TRBV6-6 to TRBJ2-6; no firm D call. This CDR3 region has 15 residues. From germline, CDR1 is MNHNY and CDR2 SVGAGI (reference sequence). V shed 2 bases and J shed 2 bases, with 7 bases lying between them. CDR3 coding DNA: TGTGCCAGCAGTTACGGGCAGACTGGGGCCAACGTCCTGACTTTC. Protein: CASSYGQTGANVLTF.

V is TRBV28 and J is TRBJ2-5, with D possibly matching TRBD1 (5 bases). The DNA end is a closer match to TRBJ2-1, so the J assignment may be wrong. CDR3 length: 14 residues. CDR1 is MDHEN, CDR2 SYDVKM, per germline. Here the CDR3 reads CASSLSYDRNEQFF. DNA of the CDR3: TGTGCCAGCAGTTTATCCTACGACAGAAATGAGCAGTTCTTC.